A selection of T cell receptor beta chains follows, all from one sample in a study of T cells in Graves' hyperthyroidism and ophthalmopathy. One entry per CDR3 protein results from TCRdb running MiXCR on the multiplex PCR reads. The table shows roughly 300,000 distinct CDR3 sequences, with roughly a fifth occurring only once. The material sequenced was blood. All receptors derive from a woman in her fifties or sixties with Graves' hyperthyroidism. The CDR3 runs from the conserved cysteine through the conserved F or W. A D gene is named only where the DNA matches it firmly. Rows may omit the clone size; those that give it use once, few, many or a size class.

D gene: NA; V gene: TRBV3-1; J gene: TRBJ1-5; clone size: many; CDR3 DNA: TGTGCCAGCAGCCAAGGGGGTCAGCCCCAGCATTTT; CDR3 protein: CASSQGGQPQHF
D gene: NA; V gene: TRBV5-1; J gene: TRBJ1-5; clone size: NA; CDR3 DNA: TGCGCCAGCAGCTTGGAAGGGGCGGGACAGCCCCAGCATTTT; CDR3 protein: CASSLEGAGQPQHF
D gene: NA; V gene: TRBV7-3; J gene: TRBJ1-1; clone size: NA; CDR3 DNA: TGTGCCAGCAGCCCAAGCGGGTACATGAACACTGAAGCTTTCTTT; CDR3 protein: CASSPSGYMNTEAFF
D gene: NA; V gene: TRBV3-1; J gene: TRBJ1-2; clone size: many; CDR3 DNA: TGTGCCAGCAGCCAAGTCACAGGGAACTATGGCTACACCTTC; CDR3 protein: CASSQVTGNYGYTF
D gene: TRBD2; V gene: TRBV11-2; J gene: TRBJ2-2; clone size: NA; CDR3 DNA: TGTGCCAGCAGCTCCTCCCTTAGACTAGCGAGGGGCCCCGGGGAGCTGTTTTTT; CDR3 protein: CASSSSLRLARGPGELFF
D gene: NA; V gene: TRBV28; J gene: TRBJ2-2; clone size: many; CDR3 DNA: TGTGCCAGCAGTCCTCCGGGATTAGGGTTGGGGGAGCTGTTTTTT; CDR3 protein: CASSPPGLGLGELFF
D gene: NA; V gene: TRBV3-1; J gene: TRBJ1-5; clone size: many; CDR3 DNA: TGTGCCAGCAGCCAAGGCCAGGGCAGGTATCAGCCCCAGCATTTT; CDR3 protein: CASSQGQGRYQPQHF
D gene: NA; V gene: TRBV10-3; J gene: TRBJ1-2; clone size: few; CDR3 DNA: TGTGCCATCAGTGACCAACAGAGAAAAAACTATGGCTACACCTTC; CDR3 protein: CAISDQQRKNYGYTF
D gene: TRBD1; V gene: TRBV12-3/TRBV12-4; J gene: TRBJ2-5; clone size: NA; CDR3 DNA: TGTGCCAGCAGTTCGGGGACAGGGGGCTTCGAGACCCAGTACTTC; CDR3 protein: CASSSGTGGFETQYF
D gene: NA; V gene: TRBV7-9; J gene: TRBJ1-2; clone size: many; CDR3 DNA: TGTGCCAGCAGCTTTGGGTATCACAGGGAGCCCGATGGCTACACCTTC; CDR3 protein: CASSFGYHREPDGYTF
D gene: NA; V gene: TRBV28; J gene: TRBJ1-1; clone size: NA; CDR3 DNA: TGTGCCACCGTAATTACAGATGAAGCTTTCTTT; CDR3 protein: CATVITDEAFF
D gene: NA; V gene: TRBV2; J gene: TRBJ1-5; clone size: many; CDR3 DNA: TGTGCCAGCCAAGACACGTATCAGCCCCAGCATTTT; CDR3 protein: CASQDTYQPQHF
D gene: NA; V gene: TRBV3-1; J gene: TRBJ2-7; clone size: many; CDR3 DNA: TGTGCCAGCAGCCAGACGAGGGAGACCGAGCAGTACTTC; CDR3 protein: CASSQTRETEQYF
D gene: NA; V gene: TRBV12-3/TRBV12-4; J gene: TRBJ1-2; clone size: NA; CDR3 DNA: TGTGCCAGCAGTTTATCGTTACAGCCCTATGGCTACACCTTC; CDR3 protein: CASSLSLQPYGYTF
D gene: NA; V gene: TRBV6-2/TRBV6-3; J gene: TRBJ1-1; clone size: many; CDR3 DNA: TGTGCCAGCAGGGACCTCGGACGTCAAGGCACTGAAGCTTTCTTT; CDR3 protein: CASRDLGRQGTEAFF
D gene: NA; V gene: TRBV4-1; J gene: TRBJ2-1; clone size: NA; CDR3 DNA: TGCGCCAGCAGCGGGCGCGTCTCCTTCAATGAGCAGTTCTTC; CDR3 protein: CASSGRVSFNEQFF
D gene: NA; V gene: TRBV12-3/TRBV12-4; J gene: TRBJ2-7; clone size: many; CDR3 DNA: TGTGCCAGCAGTTTTAGCGGTGAGTTCAGCTACGAGCAGTACTTC; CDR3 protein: CASSFSGEFSYEQYF
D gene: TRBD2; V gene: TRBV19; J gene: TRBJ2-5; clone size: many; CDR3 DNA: TGTGCCAGTAGTATCAGCGGGAGAATTAAAGAGACCCAGTACTTC; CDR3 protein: CASSISGRIKETQYF
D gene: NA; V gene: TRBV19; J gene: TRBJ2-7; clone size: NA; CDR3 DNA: TGTGCCAGTAGTATCCGACAGCCAAATACCCCTGGCGAGCAGTACTTC; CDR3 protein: CASSIRQPNTPGEQYF
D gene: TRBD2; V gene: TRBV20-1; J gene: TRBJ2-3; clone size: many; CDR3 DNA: TGCAGTGCTGCACTAGCGGGGGGGTCAACAGATACGCAGTATTTT; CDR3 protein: CSAALAGGSTDTQYF
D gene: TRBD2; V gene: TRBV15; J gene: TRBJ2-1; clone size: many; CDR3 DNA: TGTGCCACCAGCCCCCAAGCGGGAGACTACAATGAGCAGTTCTTC; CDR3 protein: CATSPQAGDYNEQFF
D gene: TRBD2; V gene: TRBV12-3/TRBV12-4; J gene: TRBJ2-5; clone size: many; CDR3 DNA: TGTGCCAGCACTACTAGCGGGAGGGCCGGGACCCAGTACTTC; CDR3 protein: CASTTSGRAGTQYF
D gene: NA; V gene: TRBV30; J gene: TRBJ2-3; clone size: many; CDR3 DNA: TGTGCCTGGAGTCTGAGGGGGGATACGCAGTATTTT; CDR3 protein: CAWSLRGDTQYF
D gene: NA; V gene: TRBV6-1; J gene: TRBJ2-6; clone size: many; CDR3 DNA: TGTGCCAGCCAATCCCGTTCTGGGGCCAACGTCCTGACTTTC; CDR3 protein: CASQSRSGANVLTF
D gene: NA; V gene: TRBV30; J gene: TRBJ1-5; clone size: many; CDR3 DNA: TGTGCCTGGAGCCTACGACAGCAAACTAATCAGCCCCAGCATTTT; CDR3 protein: CAWSLRQQTNQPQHF
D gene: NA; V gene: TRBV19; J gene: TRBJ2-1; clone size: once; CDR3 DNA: TGTGCCAGTAGTAACATAGTGGATGAGCAGTTCTTC; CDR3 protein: CASSNIVDEQFF
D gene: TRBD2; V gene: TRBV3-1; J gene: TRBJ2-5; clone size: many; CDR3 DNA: TGTGCCAGCAGCCAACTAGCGGGAGGACGAGAGACCCAGTACTTC; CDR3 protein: CASSQLAGGRETQYF
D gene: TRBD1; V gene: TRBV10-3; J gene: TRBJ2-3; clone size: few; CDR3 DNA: TGTGCCATCAGTGAGCCGGGAGGGACAGGGGGCACAGATACGCAGTATTTT; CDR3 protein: CAISEPGGTGGTDTQYF
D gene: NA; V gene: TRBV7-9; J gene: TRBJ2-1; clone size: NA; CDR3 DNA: TGTGCCAGCAGCCAGACTTCTGAGCAGTTCTTC; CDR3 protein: CASSQTSEQFF
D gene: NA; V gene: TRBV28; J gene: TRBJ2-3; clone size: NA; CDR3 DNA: TGTGCCAGCACTAGTACCCCAGGGGCAGATACGCAGTATTTT; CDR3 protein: CASTSTPGADTQYF
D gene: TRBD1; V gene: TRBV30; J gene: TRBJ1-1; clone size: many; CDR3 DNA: TGTGCCTGGACTCGGGACAGGGGAAACACTGAAGCTTTCTTT; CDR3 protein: CAWTRDRGNTEAFF
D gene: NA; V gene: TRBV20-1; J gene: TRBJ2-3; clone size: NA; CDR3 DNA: TGCAGTGCTAGCGGAACAGATACGCAGTATTTT; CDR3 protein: CSASGTDTQYF
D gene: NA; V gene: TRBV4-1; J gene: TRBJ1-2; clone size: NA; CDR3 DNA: TGCGCCAGCAGCGCACCTCACAGTAACTATGGCTACACCTTC; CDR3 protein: CASSAPHSNYGYTF
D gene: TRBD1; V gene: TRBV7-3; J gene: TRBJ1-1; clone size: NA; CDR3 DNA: TGTGCCAGCAGCCGAAACCCGACAGGGGACACTGAAGCTTTCTTT; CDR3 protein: CASSRNPTGDTEAFF
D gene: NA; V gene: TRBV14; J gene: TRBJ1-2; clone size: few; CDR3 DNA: TGTGCCAGCAGCCCCGGCGGAGGGGTAGGCTACACCTTC; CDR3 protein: CASSPGGGVGYTF
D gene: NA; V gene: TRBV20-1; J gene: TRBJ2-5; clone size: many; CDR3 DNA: TGCAGTGCTAGTAAGGGGGAGACCCAGTACTTC; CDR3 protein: CSASKGETQYF
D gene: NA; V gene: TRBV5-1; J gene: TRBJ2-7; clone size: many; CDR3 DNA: TGCGCCAGCAGCGTCGGTGGGTCCTACGAGCAGTACTTC; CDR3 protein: CASSVGGSYEQYF
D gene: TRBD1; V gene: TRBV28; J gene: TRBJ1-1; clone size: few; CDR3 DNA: TGTGCCAGCAGGCGGGACAGTGGGCCAACTGAAGCTTTCTTT; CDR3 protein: CASRRDSGPTEAFF
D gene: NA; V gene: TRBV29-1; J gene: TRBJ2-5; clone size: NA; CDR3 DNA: TGCAGCGTTGACTACTTCACCAGCCAAGAGACCCAGTACTTC; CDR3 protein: CSVDYFTSQETQYF
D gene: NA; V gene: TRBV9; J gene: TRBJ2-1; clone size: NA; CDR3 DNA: TGTGCCAGCAGCGTAGGGGGGGGGCAGGGGGTCAACAATGAGCAGTTCTTC; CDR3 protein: CASSVGGGQGVNNEQFF
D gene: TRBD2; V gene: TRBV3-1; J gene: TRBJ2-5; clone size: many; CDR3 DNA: TGTGCCAGCAGCCAGGCGAGCGGGGGGCGCCAAGAGACCCAGTACTTC; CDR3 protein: CASSQASGGRQETQYF
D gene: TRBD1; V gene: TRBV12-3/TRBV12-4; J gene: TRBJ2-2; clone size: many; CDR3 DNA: TGTGCCAGCAGCCCTCGGGACAGGGCTACCGGGGAGCTGTTTTTT; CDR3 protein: CASSPRDRATGELFF
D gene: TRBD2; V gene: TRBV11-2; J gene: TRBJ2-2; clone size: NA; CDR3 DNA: TGTGCCAGCAGCCCCCTAGCGGGGGTCGGCGGGGAGCTGTTTTTT; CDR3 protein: CASSPLAGVGGELFF
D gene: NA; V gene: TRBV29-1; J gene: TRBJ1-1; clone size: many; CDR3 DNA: TGCAGCGTAGCGCGGACAGAGAACACTGAAGCTTTCTTT; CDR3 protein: CSVARTENTEAFF
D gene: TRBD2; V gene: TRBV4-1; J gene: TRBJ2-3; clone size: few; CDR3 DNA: TGCGCCAGCAGCCAAGATACGCCTAGCGGCCCTTTCACAGATACGCAGTATTTT; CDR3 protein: CASSQDTPSGPFTDTQYF
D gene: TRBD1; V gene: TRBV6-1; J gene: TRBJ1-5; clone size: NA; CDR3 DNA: TGTGCCAGCAGCACCCACACAGGACAGGGGGATCAGCCCCAGCATTTT; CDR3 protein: CASSTHTGQGDQPQHF
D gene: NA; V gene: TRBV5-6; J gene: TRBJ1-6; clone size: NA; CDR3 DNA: TGTGCCAGCAGCCTGTATGGTTCACCCCTCCACTTT; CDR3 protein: CASSLYGSPLHF
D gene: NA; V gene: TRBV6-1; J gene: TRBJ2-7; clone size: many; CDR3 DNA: TGTGCCAGCAAACCGGGACGCCAGACTTTGGGGCAGTACTTC; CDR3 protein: CASKPGRQTLGQYF
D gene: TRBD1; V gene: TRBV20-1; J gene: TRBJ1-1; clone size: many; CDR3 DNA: TGCAGTGCTGATCAAAAGACAGGGATGAACACTGAAGCTTTCTTT; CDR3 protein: CSADQKTGMNTEAFF
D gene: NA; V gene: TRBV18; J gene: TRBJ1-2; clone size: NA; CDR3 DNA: TGTGCCAGCTCACCACCCGGCCAGGGTATCTATGGCTACACCTTC; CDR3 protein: CASSPPGQGIYGYTF